The entry below gives a single T cell receptor beta chain sequence along with its context. Its antigen is not known. The junction does not match germline at one end; this may be a read error. The CDR3 has 12 amino acids. Germline loops: CDR1 SGHDN, CDR2 FVKESK. The source of the sample is a study of identical twins' blood T cells. Study-level points and caveats: Top TCRbeta clonotypes were shared more with twin than unrelated donors. Twin repertoire similarity may partly reflect shared environment.

In the original analysis: Clonotypes per individual ranged from about 85,000 to nearly 500,000. TCRdb analysed the 5' RACE reads with MiXCR anew, one entry per CDR3 protein. TCRdb's processing, not the authors' own work, is the source of the V and J calls. The data contain roughly 380,000 distinct CDR3 sequences, around 30% of them seen just once; the ten biggest clones take up 6% to 7%. Reared together, all three twin pairs probably met the same infectious agents and vaccines. J is TRBJ1-2 and V is TRBV14, with D possibly matching TRBD1 (5 bases). Sequenced material: PBMCs. This sequence was found in a woman between 18 and 49 years old in good health. The CDR3 nucleotides read TGTGCCGGCAGCAACGCCCAGGGAAACTACACCTTC. Its translation is CAGSNAQGNYTF.